A selection of T cell receptor delta chains follows, all from one sample in a study of gamma-delta chains in newborns, infants, children. TCRdb called clones from the reads again using CATT. The data show roughly 11,000 delta-chain clones, with approximately 3.5% seen just once and under 9.5% held by the top ten. Sequencing input: blood. Source of these receptors: a child who was a newborn, infant or young child, either healthy, febrile or measles-vaccinated (not recorded which). Each CDR3 is given with its conserved first and last residue.

CDR3 protein: CALGEPLLLWGFYTDKLIF
CDR3 length: 19
V gene: TRDV1
J gene: TRDJ1

CDR3 protein: CACDTLVLGDPSSWDTRQMFF
CDR3 length: 21
V gene: TRDV2
J gene: TRDJ3

CDR3 protein: CACDTVRTGGYESTDKLIF
CDR3 length: 19
V gene: TRDV2
J gene: TRDJ1

CDR3 protein: CALGEPPKPYWGLRVWYTDKLIF
CDR3 length: 23
V gene: TRDV1
J gene: TRDJ1

CDR3 protein: CALGERSLLHHWGIRTTDKLIF
CDR3 length: 22
V gene: TRDV1
J gene: TRDJ1

CDR3 protein: CACDILGETAQLFF
CDR3 length: 14
V gene: TRDV2
J gene: TRDJ2

CDR3 protein: CALGERGRFLRAAGETWDTRQMFF
CDR3 length: 24
V gene: TRDV1
J gene: TRDJ3

CDR3 protein: CALGSAPIQSTAQLFF
CDR3 length: 16
V gene: TRDV1
J gene: TRDJ2

CDR3 protein: CACDTLIGDTQYTDKLIF
CDR3 length: 18
V gene: TRDV2
J gene: TRDJ1

CDR3 protein: CALLPRLGGWKLIF
CDR3 length: 14
V gene: TRDV1
J gene: TRDJ1

CDR3 protein: CALGRAFLPGAGRDKLIF
CDR3 length: 18
V gene: TRDV1
J gene: TRDJ1

CDR3 protein: CALGEPGFRFFSHWGETDKLIF
CDR3 length: 22
V gene: TRDV1
J gene: TRDJ1

CDR3 protein: CALGEPTPPITDKLIF
CDR3 length: 16
V gene: TRDV1
J gene: TRDJ1

CDR3 protein: CALGNPTPHRLSWGMYTDKLIF
CDR3 length: 22
V gene: TRDV1
J gene: TRDJ1

CDR3 protein: CALGGSTPPTCGRDFADKLIF
CDR3 length: 21
V gene: TRDV1
J gene: TRDJ1

CDR3 protein: CACDTMTLGDTPFPYTDKLIF
CDR3 length: 21
V gene: TRDV2
J gene: TRDJ1

CDR3 protein: CALGELKYRGILQIGGYTDKLIF
CDR3 length: 23
V gene: TRDV1
J gene: TRDJ1

CDR3 protein: CALGELVAGGNPYTDKLIF
CDR3 length: 19
V gene: TRDV1
J gene: TRDJ1

CDR3 protein: CALGGWGTLTDKLIF
CDR3 length: 15
V gene: TRDV1
J gene: TRDJ1

CDR3 protein: CAASEKTRFWGITYMYTDKLIF
CDR3 length: 22
V gene: TRAV29/DV5
J gene: TRDJ1

CDR3 protein: CALGEYSVRHVLYNHLYTDKLIF
CDR3 length: 23
V gene: TRDV1
J gene: TRDJ1

CDR3 protein: CALGNSYLQVARIDKLIF
CDR3 length: 18
V gene: TRDV1
J gene: TRDJ1

CDR3 protein: CALGEDVPCGGYGPDKLIF
CDR3 length: 19
V gene: TRDV1
J gene: TRDJ1